Described below is a single T cell receptor (beta chain) sequence and its context. The data were taken from a study of T cell responses to AZD1222 COVID-19 vaccine. Profiling relied on immunoSEQ multiplex PCR, and the TCRdb table lists in-frame clones only, not all of them. Of about 150,000 clones in the sample, about 89% were seen once. Second doses were pooled across both intervals (about 4 or about 12 weeks). Germline V gene lookup returns CDR1 MNHNY and CDR2 SVGAGI (reference sequence). This CDR3 contains 15 residues. V lost 6 bases to trimming and J lost 0 bases, with 12 bases between them. This clonotype originated in an adult who received the AZD1222 COVID-19 vaccine. This rearrangement joins TRBV6-6 to TRBJ1-5; possible D gene TRBD1, 6 bases. Sequenced material: peripheral blood, taken 28 days after the second AZD1222 dose. The CDR3 here is CASRYSTGSNQPQHF. DNA of the CDR3: TGTGCCAGCAGATATTCGACAGGTAGCAATCAGCCCCAGCATTTT.